The rows below give T cell receptor beta chains drawn from one sample of a study of immune evolution from preneoplasia to lung adenocarcinoma. TCRdb's table, derived via immunoSEQ multiplex PCR, lists solely in-frame clones and lacks some. Of 4,100 or so clones in the sample, about 85% were seen once. Specimen: FFPE minimally invasive lung adenocarcinoma tissue. These receptors were obtained from a donor at least 70 years old with lung adenocarcinoma. Each CDR3 is given with its conserved first and last residue. The order of the fields is V gene, D gene, J gene, clone size, CDR3 DNA, CDR3 protein. D genes are given only for firm matches. Size is omitted from some rows. Given values are once, few, many or a class for expanded clones.

TRBV7-2	-	TRBJ1-3	-	TGTGCCAGCAGAGGCCAGGGAGCTGGAAACACCATATATTTT	CASRGQGAGNTIYF
TRBV6-4	-	TRBJ2-7	-	TGTGCCAGCAGTGAACCAAACGGCGAACTGCAGCTCACCTACGAGCAGTACTTC	CASSEPNGELQLTYEQYF
TRBV6-5	-	TRBJ1-4	-	TGTGCCAGACGAACACAGGCTAAGAAGAATGAAAAACTGTTTTTT	CARRTQAKKNEKLFF
TRBV7-2	TRBD2	TRBJ2-1	-	TGTGCCAGCAGACCAGGAGGGGCGGGAGGATACATCTACAATGAGCAGTTCTTC	CASRPGGAGGYIYNEQFF
TRBV7-2	TRBD1	TRBJ2-2	-	TGTGCCAGCTGCCCGGGACAGGGGAACACCGGGGAGCTGTTTTTT	CASCPGQGNTGELFF
TRBV7-8	TRBD1	TRBJ2-7	-	TGTGCCAGCAGCCCACAACAAGTCAGGGGGCGAGGACACGAGCAGTACTTC	CASSPQQVRGRGHEQYF
TRBV19	-	TRBJ1-5	-	TGTGCCAGTAGTGTACGGGGTTTGGTTCAGCCCCAGCATTTT	CASSVRGLVQPQHF
TRBV19	TRBD2	TRBJ2-5	-	TGTGCCAGTAGTTTCCTAGCGGGAGAAGAGACCCAGTACTTC	CASSFLAGEETQYF
TRBV30	TRBD1	TRBJ1-2	-	TGTGCCTGGAGTGAGAGTAACAGGGGGCCCACGGACTATGGCTACACCTTC	CAWSESNRGPTDYGYTF
TRBV23-1	-	TRBJ2-7	-	TGCGCCAGCAGGTCCTCACCACAGCGCCGCATCTCCTACGAGCAGTACTTC	CASRSSPQRRISYEQYF
TRBV4-1	TRBD2	TRBJ2-3	once	TGCGCCAGCAGCCACTCCTGGCCGGGACGGGGGGTCCCAGATACGCAGTATTTT	CASSHSWPGRGVPDTQYF
TRBV18	TRBD2	TRBJ2-2	-	TGTGCCAGCTCCTACACTAGCGGATACACTGGGGAGCTGTTTTTT	CASSYTSGYTGELFF
TRBV7-9	-	TRBJ2-1	-	TGTGCCAGCAGCCCCCAGGATGGGCAGTTCTTC	CASSPQDGQFF
TRBV6-4	TRBD2	TRBJ2-3	few	TGTGCCAGCAGTGACGGGACTAGCGGGACAGATACGCAGTATTTT	CASSDGTSGTDTQYF
TRBV30	-	TRBJ1-1	-	TGTGCCTGGTTTGACGGAGGGGCTGAAGCTTTCTTT	CAWFDGGAEAFF
TRBV7-2	-	TRBJ2-7	-	TGTGCCAGCAGCTTAGTGGAGGCAACCTACGAGCAGTACTTC	CASSLVEATYEQYF
TRBV19	-	TRBJ1-5	once	TGTGCCAGTAGGGATAGCAATCAGCCCCAGCATTTT	CASRDSNQPQHF
TRBV6-4	TRBD1	TRBJ2-2	once	TGTGCCAGCAGTGACTCGAGCGAGGGGGCTATCGCCGGGGAGCTGTTTTTT	CASSDSSEGAIAGELFF
TRBV11-1	-	TRBJ1-1	-	TGTGCCAGCAGCAGAAGTGGGGTGAACACTGAAGCTTTCTTT	CASSRSGVNTEAFF
TRBV5-1	TRBD1	TRBJ2-7	-	TGCGCCAGCAGCTTTGAAGTGGGGACAGGGCACTACGAGCAGTACTTC	CASSFEVGTGHYEQYF
TRBV20-1	-	TRBJ2-5	-	TGCAGTGCTAGCGAGACCCAGTACTTC	CSASETQYF
TRBV7-8	-	TRBJ2-7	-	TGTGCCAGCAGCTTAGAGTCCGTCCGCGAGCAGTACTTC	CASSLESVREQYF
TRBV9	-	TRBJ2-1	-	TGTGCCAGCAGCTCACGGACAGCAGCGACTCGGAATGAGCAGTTCTTC	CASSSRTAATRNEQFF
TRBV9	-	TRBJ2-3	-	TGTGCCAGCAGCGTGAGCGTCCTCACAGATACGCAGTATTTT	CASSVSVLTDTQYF
TRBV4-1	-	TRBJ2-7	-	TGCGCCAGCAGCCAAGTTAAACCCGCTAGGAACGACATATTTCGCGAGCAGTACTTC	CASSQVKPARNDIFREQYF
TRBV7-2	TRBD2	TRBJ2-1	-	TGTGCCAGCAGCTGGACTAGCGGGACCTACAATGAGCAGTTCTTC	CASSWTSGTYNEQFF
TRBV18	-	TRBJ2-2	-	TGTGCCAGCTCACCACGGGTGGGCCGAGAAACCGGGGAGCTGTTTTTT	CASSPRVGRETGELFF
TRBV9	-	TRBJ2-7	-	TGTGCCAGCAGTCTCGAGGGCAACTCCTACGAGCAGTACTTC	CASSLEGNSYEQYF
TRBV6-1	-	TRBJ2-7	-	TGTGCCAGCATATTTTGGCAGGGAGGAGCCTACGAGCAGTACTTC	CASIFWQGGAYEQYF
TRBV6-1	-	TRBJ1-2	-	TGTGCCAGCAGTCGAGGACTCTATGGCTACACCTTC	CASSRGLYGYTF
TRBV30	-	TRBJ2-2	-	TGTGCCTGGAGTGTACCCTTTGTAGGAATCACCGGGGAGCTGTTTTTT	CAWSVPFVGITGELFF
TRBV6-1	-	TRBJ1-2	-	TGTGCCGCAAACCGGGACTCCGCCTCCTATGGCTACACCTTC	CAANRDSASYGYTF